Listed here is a single T cell receptor beta chain. The protocol was immunoSEQ multiplex PCR, while the TCRdb copy is restricted to in-frame clones and leaves out a portion. The sample has approximately 1,500,000 clones, roughly 96% seen once. Trimming removed 5 bases from V and 7 bases from J; junction bases left unmatched: 8. CDR1 is MNHEY and CDR2 is SMNVEV in the germline V gene (reference sequence). The CDR3 extends over 13 amino acids. These data belong to a study of shared clonotypes between healthy human individuals. Sequencing was performed on naive CD4+ T cells sorted from blood. The subset: CD45RA+ positively selected. The chain is built from TRBV27 and TRBJ2-7; 7 bases map to TRBD2. This TCR was sampled from a man aged 30-40 years in good health. The CDR3 region is CASSAPGTTEQYF. In DNA form, the CDR3 reads TGTGCCAGCAGTGCCCCCGGGACTACGGAGCAGTACTTC.